These T cell receptor beta chains were read from a single sample in a study of lymphopenia after photon versus proton radiotherapy. Libraries were prepared by immunoSEQ multiplex PCR; TCRdb keeps only in-frame clonotypes and omits some of them. The repertoire has around 150,000 clones, approximately 90% of them found once; the top ten carry 4% to 5%. The specimen comprised peripheral blood, sampled from a patient treated with photon-based radiotherapy. The receptors come from a man aged 50 or older with gastric cancer. Both conserved end residues are part of each CDR3. A D gene is named only where the DNA matches it firmly. Not all rows give a size; the values are once, few, many and, for expanded clones, a class.

TRBJ2-5	TRBV7-8	TRBD1	NA	TGTGCCAGCAGCTTCGACCGGGACAGGGGAGGCGAGACCCAGTACTTC	CASSFDRDRGGETQYF
TRBJ2-5	TRBV14	NA	NA	TGTGCCAGCAGCCAAGTCCCAACAGGGATCCCAGGCGTGGACCAGTACTTC	CASSQVPTGIPGVDQYF
TRBJ1-1	TRBV30	NA	NA	TGTGCCTGGGCGGCCAGTGGGACTGAAGCTTTCTTT	CAWAASGTEAFF
TRBJ2-5	TRBV19	NA	NA	TGTGCCAGTAGTATCAGGGGCGCGAGGGAGACCCAGTACTTC	CASSIRGARETQYF
TRBJ2-2	TRBV18	NA	NA	TGTGCCAGCTCACCGCGCCCCCAGGGACGCACCGGGGAGCTGTTTTTT	CASSPRPQGRTGELFF
TRBJ1-1	TRBV6-1	TRBD1	NA	TGTGCCAGCAGGGGACAGGGGAGTACTGAAGCTTTCTTT	CASRGQGSTEAFF
TRBJ2-7	TRBV27	NA	NA	TGTGCCAGCAGTATGAGGGTGATCGACAGCGCCGACAAGCAGTACTTC	CASSMRVIDSADKQYF
TRBJ1-1	TRBV15	NA	NA	TGTGCCACCAGCATACAGAACACTGAAGCTTTCTTT	CATSIQNTEAFF
TRBJ1-5	TRBV19	TRBD1	once	TGTGCCAGTAGTATCGGGAGGGGGCAAAAATTTAGCAATCAGCCCCAGCATTTT	CASSIGRGQKFSNQPQHF
TRBJ2-5	TRBV27	TRBD1	NA	TGTGCCAGCAGTTCCGAGACAGGGGCCCGGACCCAGTACTTC	CASSSETGARTQYF
TRBJ2-7	TRBV10-3	NA	NA	TGTGCCATCAGTGCACGAGGCGGCTTCTGGTACGAGCAGTACTTC	CAISARGGFWYEQYF
TRBJ1-2	TRBV7-2	TRBD1	few	TGTGCCAGCAGCGTCAGGGGGAGCTATGGCTACACCTTC	CASSVRGSYGYTF
TRBJ2-2	TRBV7-9	NA	NA	TGTGCCAGCAGCTTCCCAATCGACGAGCTTCTAAGCACCGGGGAGCTGTTTTTT	CASSFPIDELLSTGELFF
TRBJ2-7	TRBV15	NA	NA	TGTGCCACCAGCAGAGATAGGTCGCGGGAGCAGTACTTC	CATSRDRSREQYF
TRBJ2-7	TRBV15	TRBD2	once	TGTGCCACCAGCAGGAAACGCGGGAGGCCTGGTAACCACGAGCAGTACTTC	CATSRKRGRPGNHEQYF
TRBJ2-7	TRBV18	TRBD2	few	TGTGCCAGCTCACCACTTAGTGGACTAGCGGTCTACGAGCAGTACTTC	CASSPLSGLAVYEQYF
TRBJ2-7	TRBV28	TRBD2	NA	TGTGCCAGCAGACCCGGGACTAGCGGCTACGAGCAGTACTTC	CASRPGTSGYEQYF
TRBJ1-1	TRBV29-1	TRBD1	NA	TGCAGCGTTTACAGGGGCCAAAACACTGAAGCTTTCTTT	CSVYRGQNTEAFF
TRBJ1-1	TRBV5-1	NA	once	TGCGCCAGCAGCTTGGCGACAGGGAACACTGAAGCTTTCTTT	CASSLATGNTEAFF
TRBJ2-6	TRBV5-1	NA	NA	TGCGCCAGCAGCTCCGTGAGCTCTGGGGCCAACGTCCTGACTTTC	CASSSVSSGANVLTF
TRBJ1-5	TRBV9	NA	few	TGTGCCAGCAGCGCCCAAAATAGCAATCAGCCCCAGCATTTT	CASSAQNSNQPQHF
TRBJ1-2	TRBV2	NA	NA	TGTGCCAGCATGGGGGCAGCCGCTAACTATGGCTACACCTTC	CASMGAAANYGYTF
TRBJ1-5	TRBV2	NA	NA	TGTGCCAGCAGTCCCGACGGCGGTGGGGCTAATCAGCCCCAGCATTTT	CASSPDGGGANQPQHF
TRBJ2-5	TRBV5-6	NA	NA	TGTGCCAGCAGTAGCGCGCCCCTCTTCCAAGAGACCCAGTACTTC	CASSSAPLFQETQYF
TRBJ2-2	TRBV7-7	NA	NA	TGTGCCAGCTCGCCCTTAGGGACCGGGGAGCTGTTTTTT	CASSPLGTGELFF
TRBJ2-3	TRBV18	TRBD2	NA	TGTGCCAGCTCACTACCGGGACTAGCGACAGATACGCAGTATTTT	CASSLPGLATDTQYF
TRBJ2-1	TRBV30	NA	NA	TGTGCCTGGAAATGGGGTAGGCCCCTCGGTGAGCAGTTCTTC	CAWKWGRPLGEQFF
TRBJ2-2	TRBV5-1	NA	NA	TGCGCCAGCAGCTTGGCCGGGACCCTAAGTCCCACCGGGGAGCTGTTTTTT	CASSLAGTLSPTGELFF
TRBJ2-1	TRBV10-3	TRBD2	NA	TGTGCCATCTCACGGGACTATTCATACAATGAGCAGTTCTTC	CAISRDYSYNEQFF
TRBJ2-7	TRBV7-9	NA	NA	TGTGCCAGCAGCCCATACAGGGCCGCAGGTGTGGAGCAGTACTTC	CASSPYRAAGVEQYF
TRBJ1-3	TRBV30	TRBD1	NA	TGTGCCTGGAGTGTACAACGGACAGGGGGAGGTGGAAACACCATATATTTT	CAWSVQRTGGGGNTIYF
TRBJ2-2	TRBV11-3	TRBD2	NA	TGTGCCAGCAGCCCGGGGGGAATCGGGGAGCTGTTTTTT	CASSPGGIGELFF
TRBJ1-1	TRBV7-8	NA	once	TGTGCCAGCAGCTCCCTAGGGCGCCTGAACACTGAAGCTTTCTTT	CASSSLGRLNTEAFF
TRBJ2-7	TRBV6-1	NA	NA	TGTGCCAGCAGTGGCCGGGACGGCTCCTACGAGCAGTACTTC	CASSGRDGSYEQYF
TRBJ2-7	TRBV6-5	TRBD1	NA	TGTGCCAGCAGGCTACAGGGGACCTACGAGCAGTACTTC	CASRLQGTYEQYF
TRBJ2-7	TRBV6-6	TRBD1	NA	TGTGCCAGCAGTTACTCAGTAGGGGGCTCCGAGCAGTACTTC	CASSYSVGGSEQYF
TRBJ2-3	TRBV16	NA	NA	TGTGCCAGCAGCCGCCAAATGGGCACAGATACGCAGTATTTT	CASSRQMGTDTQYF
TRBJ2-1	TRBV25-1	TRBD2	NA	TGTGCCAGCAGTGAAGGGGGACTAGCGGGAGCACGGCAGTTCTTC	CASSEGGLAGARQFF
TRBJ2-2	TRBV7-2	NA	once	TGTGCCAGCAGCTTCGCCCTCCTGACAGCTACCGGGGAGCTGTTTTTT	CASSFALLTATGELFF
TRBJ1-3	TRBV11-3	TRBD1	NA	TGTGCCAGCAGCGCGGACAGGGGAAACACCATATATTTT	CASSADRGNTIYF
TRBJ2-7	TRBV6-6	NA	NA	TGTGCCAGCAGTTACATGGCAGGGAGGATATCCTACGAGCAGTACTTC	CASSYMAGRISYEQYF
TRBJ1-1	TRBV20-1	NA	NA	TGCAGTGCTAGAGGGGGATGGGCTTTCTTT	CSARGGWAFF
TRBJ2-3	TRBV30	NA	NA	TGTGCCTGGAGTGTACCTCCAGATACGCAGTATTTT	CAWSVPPDTQYF
TRBJ1-1	TRBV30	NA	NA	TGTGCCTGGAGACCAAAGGCGGGGGGCCAGGGTGAAGCTTTCTTT	CAWRPKAGGQGEAFF
TRBJ1-1	TRBV28	NA	once	TGTGCCAGCAGAGGCCGAGGGGGGAACACTGAAGCTTTCTTT	CASRGRGGNTEAFF
TRBJ2-7	TRBV6-1	TRBD2	NA	TGTGCCACCACATTGACTAGCGGATACGAGCAGTACTTC	CATTLTSGYEQYF